A single sample gave rise to the 24 T cell receptor beta chains below, sequenced in a study of CD8+ T cells in alopecia areata. Sequencing relied on a cDNA template that was reverse transcribed from extracted RNA. The protocol was immunoSEQ multiplex PCR, while the TCRdb copy is restricted to in-frame clones and leaves out a portion. Of about 140,000 clones detected, about two thirds appear once; the ten largest clones hold about 40%. Sequencing was carried out using CD8+ T cells sorted from blood. The receptor source for this set is a human donor in good health.

V gene TRBV5-5 combines with J gene TRBJ2-1; weak D call: TRBD2 (6 bases). The CDR3 spans 12 residues. Germline V CDR1 and CDR2: SGHKS, YYEKEE (reference sequence). The ends were cut back, 0 bases at V and 10 bases at J, with 8 bases in the middle. Here the CDR3 DNA reads TGTGCCAGCAGCTTGGCCGGGGGAGAGCAGTTCTTC. Its protein product is CASSLAGGEQFF.

This clone was seen just once. V is TRBV10-3 and J is TRBJ2-3, with D possibly being TRBD1 (5 bases). CDR1 and CDR2 (germline): ENHRY, SYGVKD. The CDR3 is 16 residues long. V shed 0 bases and J shed 1 base, with 11 bases lying between them. CDR3 bases: TGTGCCATCAGTGAGTCATGGGGCGGAGGCACAGATACGCAGTATTTT. It codes for CAISESWGGGTDTQYF.

The rearrangement joins TRBV2 to TRBJ2-7; TRBD1 is a possible D gene (5 bases). Germline V gene data show CDR1 as SNHLY and CDR2 as FYNNEI. The CDR3 length is 11 residues. V lost 8 bases and J 4 bases, leaving 9 bases between the germline ends. CDR3 sequence: CASSDKYEQYF. CDR3 DNA sequence: TGTGCCAGCTCGGACAAGTACGAGCAGTACTTC. The full variable domain, in which reference TRBV2 and TRBJ2-7 provide the parts outside the CDR3, is EPEVTQTPSHQVTQMGQEVILRCVPISNHLYFYWYRQILGQKVEFLVSFYNNEISEKSEIFDDQFSVERPDGSNFTLKIRSTKLEDSAMYFCASSDKYEQYFGPGTRLTVT.

V is TRBV5-5 and J is TRBJ2-5, with TRBD1 matching over 10 bases. The germline V gene encodes CDR1 SGHKS and CDR2 YYEKEE (reference sequence). This CDR3 has 16 residues. Trimming cost V 3 bases and J 3 bases; bases outside gene matches: 8. The chain's CDR3 is CASSSWTGGKKETQYF. The CDR3 region has the DNA TGTGCCAGCAGCTCGTGGACAGGGGGAAAGAAAGAGACCCAGTACTTC.

V is TRBV5-1 and J is TRBJ2-7, with 8 bases lining up with TRBD2. Germline lookup yields CDR1 SGHRS and CDR2 YFSETQ. J was trimmed by 6 bases and V by 0 bases; bases with no gene match: 20. CDR3 length: 19 residues. The CDR3 sequence is CASSLESTSGDSRPSEQYF. CDR3 coding DNA: TGCGCCAGCAGCTTGGAATCAACTAGCGGAGATAGTAGGCCCTCCGAGCAGTACTTC.

This chain uses TRBV2 with TRBJ2-2; the D gene is possibly TRBD2 (5 bases). V dropped 3 bases and J dropped 3 bases, with 14 bases sitting between them. The germline V gene has CDR1 SNHLY and CDR2 FYNNEI. CDR3 length: 16 amino acids. DNA of the CDR3: TGTGCCAGCAGTGATGATGGGAGACGGGACACCGGGGAGCTGTTTTTT. Its protein product is CASSDDGRRDTGELFF.

The chain employs TRBV7-9 and TRBJ2-7; 8 bases match TRBD1. This CDR3 region has 15 residues. With 3 bases clipped from V and 2 bases from J, the junction kept 6 bases outside the gene matches. CDR1 is SEHNR and CDR2 is FQNEAQ in the germline V gene (reference sequence). The CDR3 sequence is CASSFGDRSPYEQYF. The CDR3 nucleotides read TGTGCCAGCAGCTTTGGGGACAGGAGTCCCTACGAGCAGTACTTC.

The chain links TRBV28 to TRBJ2-5; the D is unclear. V was clipped by 6 bases and J by 4 bases, with 6 bases between them. Germline-derived CDR1 and CDR2 are MDHEN and SYDVKM. The CDR3 spans 11 residues. The chain's CDR3 is CASRLLETQYF. The CDR3, as DNA: TGTGCCAGCAGATTACTAGAGACCCAGTACTTC. Complete variable domain (other parts from reference TRBV28 and TRBJ2-5): DVKVTQSSRYLVKRTGEKVFLECVQDMDHENMFWYRQDPGLGLRLIYFSYDVKMKEKGDIPEGYSVSREKKERFSLILESASTNQTSMYLCASRLLETQYFGPGTRLLVL.

The chain combines TRBV27 with TRBJ1-1; D uncertain. The germline V gene has CDR1 MNHEY and CDR2 SMNVEV (reference sequence). V gave up 4 bases and J gave up 4 bases, with 13 bases separating them. This CDR3 comprises 14 residues. Here the CDR3 reads CASSSTGLFTEAFF. In nucleotides, the CDR3 is TGTGCCAGCAGTTCAACCGGACTGTTCACTGAAGCTTTCTTT.

V usage is TRBV10-3 and J usage is TRBJ2-7; D is perhaps TRBD1 (6 bases). The V gene's germline CDR1 is ENHRY and CDR2 SYGVKD. This CDR3 has 10 residues. The V gene lost 9 bases and the J gene lost 6 bases, with 9 bases spanning the gap. The CDR3 sequence: CAIGRGEQYF. The DNA of the CDR3 is TGTGCCATTGGCAGGGGCGAGCAGTACTTC.

This rearrangement joins TRBV25-1 to TRBJ2-1; 7 positions agree with TRBD2. The CDR3 is made up of 14 amino acids. CDR1 is MGHDK and CDR2 is SYGVNS in the germline V gene. Trimming took 1 base from V and 4 from J; bases not matched to a gene: 1. The CDR3 region has the DNA TGTGCCAGCAGTGAATGGGGGGGGTACAATGAGCAGTTCTTC. It yields the protein CASSEWGGYNEQFF.

V and J are TRBV2 and TRBJ2-5, with D perhaps matching TRBD2 (6 bases). This CDR3 contains 14 residues. Between the trimmed V and J ends, which lost 1 base and 5 bases, there was a span of 11 bases. Per germline, CDR1 SNHLY and CDR2 FYNNEI. As DNA, the CDR3 is TGTGCCAGCAGTGAAGATGGAGGGACGGAGACCCAGTACTTC. Translation: CASSEDGGTETQYF. Complete variable domain (other parts from reference TRBV2 and TRBJ2-5): EPEVTQTPSHQVTQMGQEVILRCVPISNHLYFYWYRQILGQKVEFLVSFYNNEISEKSEIFDDQFSVERPDGSNFTLKIRSTKLEDSAMYFCASSEDGGTETQYFGPGTRLLVL.

The CDR3 nucleotides are TGTGCCAGCAGTTTAGTGGCAGGGATCACAGATACGCAGTATTTT. Its protein product is CASSLVAGITDTQYF. V is TRBV27 and J is TRBJ2-3; D might be TRBD1 (5 bases). With 2 bases removed from V and 2 bases from J, the gap between germline ends came to 11 bases. The V gene's germline CDR1 is MNHEY and CDR2 SMNVEV (reference sequence). There are 15 residues in the CDR3.

The chain carries TRBV29-1 and TRBJ2-1; D gene unclear. CDR3 size: 13 residues. The germline gives CDR1 SQVTM, CDR2 ANQGSEA. V was cut by 1 base and J by 5 bases, with 9 bases left in between. The CDR3 DNA reads TGCAGCGTTGAAGTCCGGGCGAACAATGAGCAGTTCTTC. It is translated as CSVEVRANNEQFF.

This clone was seen more than once but under ten times. V and J are TRBV7-6 and TRBJ2-7; no clear D. Trimming shortened V by 5 bases and J by 2 bases, and 25 bases separated the two germline ends. CDR1 SGHVS and CDR2 FNYEAQ come from the germline V gene. This CDR3 is 18 amino acids long. CDR3 region: CASSLLGVHRRETYEQYF. Here the CDR3 DNA reads TGTGCCAGCAGCCTACTTGGGGTGCACCGAAGAGAAACCTACGAGCAGTACTTC.

The CDR3 DNA reads as TGTGCCAGCAGTGAGGGCTGGAGCTCCTACAATGAGCAGTTCTTC. As protein: CASSEGWSSYNEQFF. V usage is TRBV2 and J usage is TRBJ2-1; the D is unclear. Per the germline V gene, CDR1 is SNHLY and CDR2 is FYNNEI. The CDR3 length is 15 residues. Trimming cost V 3 bases and J 0 bases, with 9 bases left between them. The whole variable domain, remainder taken from reference TRBV2 and TRBJ2-1, is EPEVTQTPSHQVTQMGQEVILRCVPISNHLYFYWYRQILGQKVEFLVSFYNNEISEKSEIFDDQFSVERPDGSNFTLKIRSTKLEDSAMYFCASSEGWSSYNEQFFGPGTRLTVL.

The chain joins TRBV5-1 to TRBJ1-1; D call uncertain. This CDR3 contains 14 residues. Germline V gene data show CDR1 as SGHRS and CDR2 as YFSETQ. Trimming shortened V by 0 bases and J by 4 bases, and 10 bases separated the two germline ends. The CDR3 nucleotides read TGCGCCAGCAGCTTGGCGGGATATCGCACTGAAGCTTTCTTT. Its protein product is CASSLAGYRTEAFF. The variable domain in full, completed from reference TRBV5-1 and TRBJ1-1, reads KAGVTQTPRYLIKTRGQQVTLSCSPISGHRSVSWYQQTPGQGLQFLFEYFSETQRNKGNFPGRFSGRQFSNSRSEMNVSTLELGDSALYLCASSLAGYRTEAFFGQGTRLTVV.

The chain has TRBV6-5 and TRBJ2-7; 9 bases fit TRBD1. Trimming cost V 5 bases and J 6 bases; bases outside gene matches: 8. CDR3 length equals 14 residues. The germline V gene encodes CDR1 MNHEY and CDR2 SVGAGI. CDR3 nucleotide sequence: TGTGCCAGCAGTCCCGGGACAGGGTTCTCCGAGCAGTACTTC. Encoded protein: CASSPGTGFSEQYF.

The table lists this clone with a few counts. The chain joins TRBV5-1 to TRBJ2-2, with D unclear. Germline CDR1 reads SGHRS; CDR2 reads YFSETQ. The ends were cut back, 0 bases at V and 10 bases at J, with 10 bases in the middle. CDR3 size: 13 residues. The chain's CDR3 is CASSLEGVSELFF. In nucleotides, the CDR3 is TGCGCCAGCAGCTTGGAAGGAGTTTCGGAGCTGTTTTTT.

The chain links TRBV5-1 to TRBJ2-1, with a tentative D call TRBD2 (6 bases). The ends were cut back, 1 base at V and 6 bases at J, with 11 bases in the middle. Germline CDR1 reads SGHRS; CDR2 reads YFSETQ. The CDR3 is made up of 14 amino acids. CDR3 residues: CASSLPGRPNEQFF. The CDR3 bases are TGCGCCAGCAGCTTGCCCGGGAGACCCAATGAGCAGTTCTTC.

The count of this clone is one. The V gene is TRBV6-5, the J gene TRBJ2-1; 9 bases are shared with TRBD1. CDR1 and CDR2 from the germline V gene are MNHEY and SVGAGI. Trimming removed 3 bases from V and 9 bases from J; junction bases left unmatched: 6. This CDR3 is built from 14 residues. The CDR3 bases are TGTGCCAGCAGTTATGGGACAGGGTGGTTTGAGCAGTTCTTC. Encoded protein: CASSYGTGWFEQFF.

This CDR3 is CASSIGRETYEQYF. The CDR3 DNA sequence: TGTGCCAGCAGCATAGGCCGGGAGACCTACGAGCAGTACTTC. The chain uses TRBV7-9 and TRBJ2-7; maybe TRBD2 (6 bases). Trimming took 5 bases from V and 2 from J, leaving 13 bases between them. CDR1 is SEHNR and CDR2 is FQNEAQ in the germline V gene (reference sequence). There are 14 residues in the CDR3.

The chain recombines TRBV6-5 with TRBJ2-3; 10 bases are a match to TRBD2. Trimming at V came to 5 bases and at J to 5 bases, leaving 7 bases not matched to a gene. The CDR3 length is 15 residues. Looked up from germline, CDR1 is MNHEY and CDR2 is SVGAGI. CDR3 protein: CASSLAGDDLDTQYF. DNA for the CDR3: TGTGCCAGCAGTCTAGCGGGAGACGATTTAGATACGCAGTATTTT.

V and J are TRBV6-6 and TRBJ2-3; D unresolved. V lost 6 bases, J lost 2 bases, and 6 bases lay in between. CDR1 is MNHNY and CDR2 is SVGAGI in the germline V gene (reference sequence). This CDR3 has 12 residues. The CDR3 nucleotides are TGTGCCAGCAGCCCCGTCACAGATACGCAGTATTTT. It encodes CASSPVTDTQYF.